This is a list of T cell receptor beta chains from one sample in a study of blood T cell repertoires in COVID-19. Libraries were prepared by immunoSEQ multiplex PCR; TCRdb keeps only in-frame clonotypes and omits some of them. The repertoire holds over 300,000 clones, approximately 85% seen once, with approximately 7.9% in the top ten. Specimen: peripheral blood. These receptors all come from a human donor in a cohort sampled during active COVID-19. CDR3s include the opening cysteine and the closing phenylalanine or tryptophan. D genes are given only for firm matches. Only part of the rows carry a size: once, few, many, or a class if the clone is expanded.

TRBD1 . TRBJ1-2 TRBV18 CASSPDRVYRGYTF TGTGCCAGCTCACCAGACAGGGTATATCGTGGCTACACCTTC
. . TRBJ1-1 TRBV18 CASSPKENEAFF TGTGCCAGCTCACCAAAGGAGAACGAAGCTTTCTTT
. . TRBJ2-7 TRBV25-1 CASSVGGYEQYF TGTGCCAGCAGCGTGGGGGGCTACGAGCAGTACTTC
TRBD1 many TRBJ1-1 TRBV6-1 CASSEGGAVTEAFF TGTGCCAGCAGCGAAGGGGGCGCGGTGACTGAAGCTTTCTTT
. . TRBJ2-1 TRBV9 CASSPHAAYNEQFF TGTGCCAGCAGCCCCCACGCGGCCTACAATGAGCAGTTCTTC
. . TRBJ2-7 TRBV5-6 CASSWNQGVCEQYF TGTGCCAGCAGCTGGAACCAGGGCGTCTGCGAGCAGTACTTC
. . TRBJ1-2 TRBV10-2 CASSPDTFDGYTF TGCGCCAGCAGTCCCGACACCTTCGATGGCTACACCTTC
. . TRBJ2-2 TRBV5-1 CASSLGRGNTGELFF TGCGCCAGCAGCTTGGGCAGGGGCAACACCGGGGAGCTGTTTTTT
TRBD1 . TRBJ2-7 TRBV9 CASSALPGQTYEQYF TGTGCCAGCAGCGCGTTACCGGGACAGACATACGAGCAGTACTTC
TRBD2 . TRBJ2-1 TRBV3-1/TRBV3-2 CASSQEGLAGGRGEQFF TGTGCCAGCAGCCAAGAGGGTCTAGCGGGGGGCCGGGGTGAGCAGTTCTTC
TRBD2 . TRBJ2-5 TRBV7-9 CASSFLAGGPETQYF TGTGCCAGCAGCTTTCTAGCGGGGGGGCCGGAGACCCAGTACTTC
. . TRBJ2-3 TRBV18 CASSPNGAQADTQYF TGTGCCAGCTCACCAAATGGGGCTCAGGCAGATACGCAGTATTTT
. . TRBJ2-7 TRBV5-4 CASSPRDVSYEQYF TGTGCCAGCAGCCCGCGGGACGTTTCCTACGAGCAGTACTTC
. . TRBJ2-7 TRBV19 CASSITGTDYEQYF TGTGCCAGTAGTATAACAGGGACCGACTACGAGCAGTACTTC
. once TRBJ1-2 TRBV19 CASSTVQGLYGYTF TGTGCCAGTAGTACGGTACAGGGATTATATGGCTACACCTTC
. . TRBJ1-5 TRBV6-1 CASSEVVEGHKLAPYSGIYQPQHF TGTGCCAGCAGTGAAGTGGTCGAAGGACACAAATTGGCCCCTTATTCAGGGATTTATCAGCCCCAGCATTTT
. . TRBJ1-1 TRBV13 CASSFRDEAFF TGTGCCAGCAGCTTCCGGGATGAAGCTTTCTTT
. . TRBJ2-1 TRBV25-1 CASSDPPGAHEQFF TGTGCCAGCAGTGACCCCCCGGGAGCCCATGAGCAGTTCTTC
TRBD1 . TRBJ1-2 TRBV5-6 CASSTSDRGPYGYTF TGTGCCAGCAGCACCTCGGACAGGGGGCCCTATGGCTACACCTTC
. . TRBJ1-2 TRBV19 CASSPERNYGYTF TGTGCCAGTAGTCCTGAGAGGAACTATGGCTACACCTTC
. . TRBJ1-1 TRBV27 CASSPLRGNTEAFF TGTGCCAGCAGTCCCCTGCGTGGGAACACTGAAGCTTTCTTT
. . TRBJ2-7 TRBV5-1 CASSSRQRSYEQYF TGCGCCAGCAGCAGCAGACAGAGATCCTACGAGCAGTACTTC
TRBD1 . TRBJ2-3 TRBV11-2 CASSSGARDRGRVTQYF TGTGCCAGCAGCTCAGGGGCCCGGGACAGGGGAAGGGTCACGCAGTATTTT
. few TRBJ1-5 TRBV7-8 CASSTTNQGNQPQHF TGTGCCAGCAGCACAACGAACCAGGGCAATCAGCCCCAGCATTTT
. . TRBJ2-3 TRBV5-5 CASSSRGGSTDTQYF TGTGCCAGCAGCTCCCGTGGGGGGAGCACAGATACGCAGTATTTT
TRBD1 . TRBJ1-1 TRBV6-4 CASIGTGTEAFF TGTGCCAGCATTGGGACAGGGACTGAAGCTTTCTTT
. . TRBJ1-2 TRBV19 CASSSSDWEGYTF TGTGCCAGTAGTAGCTCGGACTGGGAAGGCTACACCTTC
. . TRBJ1-1 TRBV7-2 CASSSQQGHVFF TGTGCCAGCAGCTCACAACAGGGACACGTTTTCTTT
. . TRBJ2-1 TRBV30 CAWSVGTLYNEQFF TGTGCCTGGAGTGTAGGGACTCTGTACAATGAGCAGTTCTTC
. . TRBJ1-1 TRBV18 CASSPLEGAGTEAFF TGTGCCAGCTCACCGTTGGAGGGTGCAGGCACTGAAGCTTTCTTT
TRBD1 . TRBJ2-2 TRBV30 CASTGTGKNTGELFF TGTGCCTCCACAGGGACAGGGAAAAACACCGGGGAGCTGTTTTTT
. . TRBJ1-1 TRBV19 CASSTRSDSMNTEAFF TGTGCCAGTAGTACTCGGTCGGACAGCATGAACACTGAAGCTTTCTTT
. few TRBJ1-6 TRBV4-2 CASSQDYRGEDSPLHF TGTGCCAGCAGCCAAGATTATCGGGGTGAGGATTCACCCCTCCACTTT
TRBD1 few TRBJ1-5 TRBV19 CASTPGAGGNWVSQPQHF TGTGCCAGTACCCCCGGGGCAGGGGGAAATTGGGTTAGTCAGCCCCAGCATTTT
. . TRBJ1-5 TRBV21-1 CASSSRTGGHNQPQHF TGTGCCAGCAGCTCCCGGACAGGGGGACACAATCAGCCCCAGCATTTT
. . TRBJ2-1 TRBV2 CASSETTLRYNEQFF TGTGCCAGCAGTGAGACAACATTAAGATACAATGAGCAGTTCTTC
. . TRBJ2-2 TRBV5-4 CASSFQAGELFF TGTGCCAGCAGCTTCCAGGCCGGGGAGCTGTTTTTT
. once TRBJ1-3 TRBV4-2 CASSQGLYRVSGNTIYF TGTGCCAGCAGCCAAGGGCTTTACCGGGTTTCTGGAAACACCATATATTTT
TRBD1 . TRBJ2-3 TRBV4-1 CASSHTAGTGEDTQYF TGCGCCAGCAGCCATACCGCCGGGACAGGGGAAGATACGCAGTATTTT
. once TRBJ1-1 TRBV12-5 CASGLEGHTNTEAFF TGTGCTAGTGGTTTAGAAGGACATACGAACACTGAAGCTTTCTTT
TRBD2 . TRBJ2-4 TRBV19 CASSIWGGDKNIQYF TGTGCCAGTAGTATCTGGGGGGGTGACAAAAACATTCAGTACTTC
. few TRBJ1-2 TRBV7-8 CASSPSLEGYTF TGTGCCAGCAGCCCTAGTCTGGAGGGCTACACCTTC
. . TRBJ2-1 TRBV25-1 CASSDNPYNEQFF TGTGCCAGCAGTGACAATCCCTACAATGAGCAGTTCTTC
TRBD2 . TRBJ2-2 TRBV18 CASSSLSGEITGELFF TGTGCCAGCTCATCCCTTAGCGGGGAAATCACCGGGGAGCTGTTTTTT
. . TRBJ1-1 TRBV5-1 CASSWSREHTEAFF TGCGCCAGCAGCTGGTCAAGGGAGCACACTGAAGCTTTCTTT
. . TRBJ2-5 TRBV23-1 CASSQSPGSEETQYF TGCGCCAGCAGTCAATCCCCCGGGTCTGAAGAGACCCAGTACTTC
. . TRBJ1-1 TRBV7-2 CASSLTGRDTEAFF TGTGCCAGCAGCTTAACAGGGAGGGACACTGAAGCTTTCTTT
. . TRBJ2-2 TRBV6-1 CASSEYITGELFF TGTGCCAGCAGTGAATACATCACCGGGGAGCTGTTTTTT
. . TRBJ1-4 TRBV18 CASSPSSTNEKLFF TGTGCCAGCTCACCAAGCTCCACTAATGAAAAACTGTTTTTT
TRBD2 . TRBJ2-3 TRBV30 CAWSLSGGQTQYF TGTGCCTGGAGTCTTAGCGGGGGCCAGACGCAGTATTTT
. . TRBJ1-1 TRBV5-4 CASSLGENTEAFF TGTGCCAGCAGCTTGGGAGAGAACACTGAAGCTTTCTTT
TRBD1 few TRBJ1-3 TRBV12-5 CASGLGGQATGNTIYF TGTGCTAGTGGTTTGGGCGGACAGGCTACTGGAAACACCATATATTTT
. once TRBJ1-1 TRBV7-3 CASSKQQNTEAFF TGTGCCAGCAGCAAACAGCAAAACACTGAAGCTTTCTTT
TRBD2 . TRBJ2-3 TRBV24-1 CATSHPSGQATDTQYF TGTGCCACCAGTCATCCTAGCGGGCAAGCCACAGATACGCAGTATTTT